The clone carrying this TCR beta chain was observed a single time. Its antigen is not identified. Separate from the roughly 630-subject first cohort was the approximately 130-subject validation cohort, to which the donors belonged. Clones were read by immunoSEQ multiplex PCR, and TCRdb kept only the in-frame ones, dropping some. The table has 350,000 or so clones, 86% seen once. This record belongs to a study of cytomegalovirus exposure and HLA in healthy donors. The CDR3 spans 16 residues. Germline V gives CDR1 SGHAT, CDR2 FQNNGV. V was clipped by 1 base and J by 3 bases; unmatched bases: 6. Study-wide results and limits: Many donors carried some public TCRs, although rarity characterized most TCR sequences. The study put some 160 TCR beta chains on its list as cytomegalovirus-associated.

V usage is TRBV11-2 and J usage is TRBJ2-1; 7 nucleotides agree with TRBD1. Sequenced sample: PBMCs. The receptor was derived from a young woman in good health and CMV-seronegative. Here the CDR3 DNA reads TGTGCCAGCAGCTTAGGACAGGGAGTTTACTACAATGAGCAGTTCTTC. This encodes CASSLGQGVYYNEQFF.